This TCR beta chain originates from a study of T cell responses to AZD1222 COVID-19 vaccine. Findings and caveats of the study: Donors were chiefly white British, with a greater number of females, and clonal diversity was perhaps underestimated. Just a handful of people given AZD1222 tested seropositive at baseline.

Analysis merged second doses at about 4 or about 12 weeks. The repertoire was sequenced with immunoSEQ multiplex PCR; TCRdb's copy has only in-frame clones and lacks some. There are about 99,000 clones in the sample; 91% occur only once, and about 8.3% lies in the top ten. This clone was found once. Its antigen is undetermined. The sequencing here drew on peripheral blood, taken 28 days after the second AZD1222 dose. The sequence was collected from an adult who received the AZD1222 COVID-19 vaccine.

This CDR3 reads CASSRSRAFYGYTF. The CDR3 DNA reads TGTGCCAGCAGCCGGAGCAGGGCCTTCTATGGCTACACCTTC. V is TRBV6-5 and J is TRBJ1-2; D perhaps matches TRBD1 (5 bases). The CDR3 has 14 amino acids. V shed 6 bases and J shed 4 bases, with 15 bases lying between them. Germline assignment: CDR1 MNHEY and CDR2 SVGAGI.